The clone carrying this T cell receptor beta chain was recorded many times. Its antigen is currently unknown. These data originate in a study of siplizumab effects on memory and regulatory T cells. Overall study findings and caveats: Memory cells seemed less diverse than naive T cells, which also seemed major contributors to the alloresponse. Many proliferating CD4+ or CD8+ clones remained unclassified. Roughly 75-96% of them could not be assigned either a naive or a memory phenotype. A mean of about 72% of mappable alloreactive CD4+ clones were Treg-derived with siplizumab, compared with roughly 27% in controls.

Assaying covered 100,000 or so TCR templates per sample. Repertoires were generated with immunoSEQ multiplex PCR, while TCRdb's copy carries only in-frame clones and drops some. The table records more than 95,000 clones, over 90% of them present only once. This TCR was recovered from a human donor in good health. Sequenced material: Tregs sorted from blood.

This chain's CDR3 is CASSFWKGLTEAFF. The CDR3 nucleotides are TGTGCCAGCAGCTTTTGGAAGGGGTTAACTGAAGCTTTCTTT. The J gene is TRBJ1-1, the V gene TRBV11-2; TRBD1 might be the D (5 bases). CDR1 and CDR2 from the germline V gene are SGHAT and FQNNGV. V gave up 3 bases and J gave up 5 bases, with 13 bases separating them. The CDR3 totals 14 residues.